The 18 T cell receptor beta chains below were found in one sample sequenced in a study of blood T cell repertoires in COVID-19. The repertoire was sequenced with immunoSEQ multiplex PCR; TCRdb's copy has only in-frame clones and lacks some. The data contain under 150,000 clones, about 80% of them singletons. The specimen sequenced was peripheral blood. The receptor source for this set is a man between 70 and 80 years old with active or convalescent COVID-19.

The chain recombines TRBV5-1 with TRBJ2-7, with 8 bases lining up with TRBD1. Germline values: CDR1 SGHRS, CDR2 YFSETQ. Trimming removed 0 bases from V and 1 base from J; junction bases left unmatched: 3. The CDR3 extends over 15 amino acids. The CDR3 protein is CASSLDGQGSYEQYF. The CDR3 DNA reads TGCGCCAGCAGCTTGGACGGACAGGGTTCCTACGAGCAGTACTTC.

This chain links TRBV27 with TRBJ1-6; D not certain. V shed 3 bases and J shed 0 bases, with 12 bases lying between them. The CDR3 is 17 residues long. CDR1 and CDR2 (germline): MNHEY, SMNVEV (reference sequence). This CDR3 is CASSFRQSSSYNSPLHF. DNA of the CDR3: TGTGCCAGCAGTTTCAGGCAATCAAGCTCCTATAATTCACCCCTCCACTTT.

The chain employs TRBV24-1 and TRBJ1-2; 12 bases map to TRBD1. Trimming removed 3 bases from V and 8 bases from J; junction bases left unmatched: 9. The germline gives CDR1 KGHDR, CDR2 SFDVKD. CDR3 length equals 16 residues. DNA for the CDR3: TGTGCCACCAGTGATAGGGGGGACAGGGGGCGTGGAGGCTACACCTTC. Amino acids: CATSDRGDRGRGGYTF.

The chain combines TRBV12-5 with TRBJ2-1; D is undetermined. Germline CDR1 is LGHNT and CDR2 is FRNRAP. The CDR3 consists of 15 residues. Deletions cut 2 bases from V and 0 bases from J, with 8 bases between. CDR3 residues: CASGLMADSYNEQFF. The CDR3 coding sequence is TGTGCTAGTGGTTTGATGGCGGACTCCTACAATGAGCAGTTCTTC.

The CDR3 here is CSVTLGSAEKLFF. The CDR3 bases are TGCAGCGTTACTTTAGGATCGGCGGAGAAACTGTTTTTT. The J gene is TRBJ1-4, the V gene TRBV29-1; D is unresolved. Per germline, CDR1 SQVTM and CDR2 ANQGSEA. Trimming removed 5 bases at V and 11 bases at J, with 18 bases between. The CDR3 is made up of 13 amino acids.

Written as DNA, the CDR3 is TGTGCCAGCAGTACCCGGGACAGAGATCAGCCCCAGCATTTT. Protein product: CASSTRDRDQPQHF. The chain couples TRBV6-5 to TRBJ1-5; 7 bases align to TRBD1. Germline CDR1 and CDR2: MNHEY and SVGAGI. The CDR3 loop spans 14 amino acids. J was trimmed by 5 bases and V by 5 bases; bases with no gene match: 6.

V and J are TRBV7-2 and TRBJ2-1; weak D call: TRBD1 (6 bases). The V end lost 2 bases, the J end lost 7 bases, and 6 bases lay between the germline ends. The CDR3 is made up of 12 amino acids. Germline CDR1 reads SGHTA; CDR2 reads FQGNSA. The CDR3 coding sequence is TGTGCCAGCAGCTTACAGGGGAATGAGCAGTTCTTC. This translates into CASSLQGNEQFF.

The genes are TRBV5-5 and TRBJ2-7; 7 bases fit TRBD2. This CDR3 region has 13 residues. The V segment lost 10 bases and the J segment 7 bases; nucleotides outside the gene matches: 14. Germline assignment: CDR1 SGHKS and CDR2 YYEKEE (reference sequence). Written as DNA, the CDR3 is TGTGCCGGAGGGAGGGGTCTAGGAAGTGAGCAGTACTTC. Its translation: CAGGRGLGSEQYF.

This chain joins TRBV14 and TRBJ2-1; 8 bases line up with TRBD1. The germline V gene encodes CDR1 SGHDN and CDR2 FVKESK. The CDR3 totals 15 residues. The junction had 9 bases not matched to a gene; V was cut back by 1 base and J by 10 bases. The CDR3 DNA reads as TGTGCCAGCAGCCAAGGGACAGGGCAGTTTGGGGAGCAGTTCTTC. Translating it yields CASSQGTGQFGEQFF.

The chain couples TRBV5-8 to TRBJ2-7; 9 bases match TRBD1. The V and J ends lost 4 bases and 2 bases, in that order; junction bases with no gene match: 13. CDR1 is SGHTS and CDR2 is YDEGEE in the germline V gene. The CDR3 consists of 17 residues. This CDR3 reads CASSKYSGTGYPYEQYF. The CDR3 nucleotides read TGTGCCAGCAGCAAATACTCCGGGACAGGGTATCCCTACGAGCAGTACTTC.

The chain recombines TRBV19 with TRBJ1-5; no definite D call. The length of the CDR3 is 14 residues. Germline loops: CDR1 LNHDA, CDR2 SQIVND (reference sequence). The V end was cut by 4 bases, the J end by 0 bases, with 7 bases between. Here the CDR3 reads CASSTTGSNQPQHF. In nucleotides, the CDR3 is TGTGCCAGTAGTACGACGGGTAGCAATCAGCCCCAGCATTTT. The full variable domain, rest sourced from reference TRBV19 and TRBJ1-5, is DGGITQSPKYLFRKEGQNVTLSCEQNLNHDAMYWYRQDPGQGLRLIYYSQIVNDFQKGDIAEGYSVSREKKESFPLTVTSAQKNPTAFYLCASSTTGSNQPQHFGDGTRLSIL.

This clone was seen a few times. The chain employs TRBV25-1 and TRBJ2-3, with 7 bases aligning to TRBD1. The CDR3 is 15 amino acids. Trimming at V came to 3 bases and at J to 2 bases, leaving 5 bases not matched to a gene. Germline V CDR1 and CDR2: MGHDK, SYGVNS. This CDR3 is CASSDYRGNTDTQYF. The CDR3 DNA reads as TGTGCCAGCAGTGATTACAGGGGAAACACAGATACGCAGTATTTT. The entire variable domain, with the rest obtained from reference TRBV25-1 and TRBJ2-3, is as follows: EADIYQTPRYLVIGTGKKITLECSQTMGHDKMYWYQQDPGMELHLIHYSYGVNSTEKGDLSSESTVSRIRTEHFPLTLESARPSHTSQYLCASSDYRGNTDTQYFGPGTRLTVL.

Only one count was recorded for this clone. The chain carries TRBV6-4 and TRBJ2-7, with D perhaps matching TRBD1 (5 bases). CDR1 and CDR2 (germline): MRHNA, SNTAGT. V was trimmed by 10 bases and J by 4 bases, leaving 8 bases between them. There are 10 residues in the CDR3. The CDR3 DNA reads as TGTGCCACCCAGGGTTACGAGCAGTACTTC. Amino acids: CATQGYEQYF.

CDR3 coding DNA: TGTGCCAGCAGCTTAGAACGGTATGGCTACACCTTC. Translation: CASSLERYGYTF. The V call is TRBV7-2, the J call TRBJ1-2; unclear D gene. The length of the CDR3 is 12 residues. Germline loops: CDR1 SGHTA, CDR2 FQGNSA. Trimming took off 1 base at V and 5 bases at J, with 5 bases between the two ends.

Worth noting for this clone: The germline gene is not matched at one end of the junction; a read error may be the cause. The chain links TRBV5-1 to TRBJ1-1; 7 positions agree with TRBD1. From germline, CDR1 is SGHRS and CDR2 YFSETQ. The CDR3 spans 15 residues. CDR3 in amino acids: CASSLAGTENAEAFF. The DNA of the CDR3 is TGCGCCAGCAGCTTGGCCGGGACAGAGAACGCTGAAGCTTTCTTT.

In this sample, this clone turned up a few times. The chain is built from TRBV10-3 and TRBJ1-3; D is perhaps TRBD1 (5 bases). Deletions cut 3 bases from V and 4 bases from J, with 25 bases between. The CDR3 runs 19 residues. Per germline, CDR1 ENHRY and CDR2 SYGVKD. The CDR3 here is CAISDPTRQRTALGNTIYF. CDR3 in DNA: TGTGCCATCAGTGACCCGACGAGACAGAGAACGGCACTCGGAAACACCATATATTTT.

This chain links TRBV6-5 with TRBJ1-4; 8 positions match TRBD1. The CDR3 covers 13 residues. Germline V CDR1 and CDR2: MNHEY, SVGAGI. V lost 7 bases, J lost 6 bases, and 4 bases stayed unmatched. The CDR3 nucleotides read TGTGCCAGCACCCAGGGGGCGGATGAAAAACTGTTTTTT. It codes for CASTQGADEKLFF.

The chain employs TRBV3-1 (or the pseudogene TRBV3-2) and TRBJ2-3; D is possibly TRBD2 (6 bases). Germline-derived CDR1 and CDR2 are LGHDT and YNNKEL (reference sequence). The CDR3 is 15 residues long. Deletions cut 5 bases from V and 4 bases from J, with 16 bases between. As DNA, the CDR3 is TGTGCCAGCAGCGCCCCGGTTACGGGGGCAGATACGCAGTATTTT. This codes for CASSAPVTGADTQYF.